This T cell receptor beta chain was obtained from a study of cytomegalovirus exposure and HLA in healthy donors. General study results and limits: A later analysis found most CMV-associated TCR beta chains apparently HLA-restricted. In a later analysis, HLA-associated TCR beta chains were more clonally expanded than equally common others. Previous analysis showed most TCR beta V segments were productive about 87% or about 30% of the time. The presence/absence work took it that sequencing depth was about the same across donors.

On this clone: Its antigen is currently unknown. A read error may produce the germline difference seen at one junction end. This CDR3 is also generated by other DNA sequences in the sample.

Vbeta (60) and Jbeta (13) primers were used in the PCR. Data came from immunoSEQ multiplex PCR; TCRdb stores just in-frame clones and leaves some out. This table has under 300,000 clones, 75% to 90% appearing once. Germline CDR1 and CDR2: SEHNR and FQNEAQ (reference sequence). The CDR3 extends over 12 amino acids. The V gene is TRBV7-9, the J gene TRBJ2-1; D uncertain. This clonotype was sampled from a man aged 40-55 years in good health and CMV-seropositive. Input material: PBMCs. CDR3 residues: CSSSSIDNEQFF. CDR3 bases: TGTTCCAGCAGCTCGATAGACAATGAGCAGTTCTTC.